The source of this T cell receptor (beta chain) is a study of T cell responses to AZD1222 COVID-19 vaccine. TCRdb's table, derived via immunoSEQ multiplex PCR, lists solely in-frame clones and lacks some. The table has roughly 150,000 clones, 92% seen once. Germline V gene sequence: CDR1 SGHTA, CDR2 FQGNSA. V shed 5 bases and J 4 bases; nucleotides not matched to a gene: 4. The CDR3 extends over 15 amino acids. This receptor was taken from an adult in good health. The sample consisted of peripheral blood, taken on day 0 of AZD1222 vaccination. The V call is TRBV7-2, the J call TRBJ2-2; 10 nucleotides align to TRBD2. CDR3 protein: CASSPSSGGTGELFF. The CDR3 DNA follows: TGTGCCAGCAGCCCGTCTAGCGGGGGCACCGGGGAGCTGTTTTTT.